Shown below are 11 T cell receptor beta chains from a single sample sequenced in a study of blood T cells in healthy people across ages. A sample-barcoded 5' primer and a J-beta primer mix were used in a second PCR of about 7 to 11 cycles. A single record per CDR3 protein comes from TCRdb applying MiXCR to the 5' RACE reads. Of just under 750,000 distinct CDR3 sequences listed, 20% to 25% are singletons. Material for sequencing was blood. These receptors came from a man in his 70s in good health.

The chain combines TRBV7-9 with TRBJ2-3; weak D call: TRBD2 (6 bases). Germline V gene sequence: CDR1 SEHNR, CDR2 FQNEAQ (reference sequence). V gave up 5 bases and J gave up 0 bases, with 27 bases separating them. The CDR3 is 20 residues long. The CDR3, as DNA: TGTGCCAGCAGCGCCCCGATGAGACTAGAGATGTACTGGAGCACAGATACGCAGTATTTT. It translates to CASSAPMRLEMYWSTDTQYF.

This clonotype was found a few times. The chain joins TRBV6-5 to TRBJ1-1; D is unresolved. The germline V and J ends were trimmed by 7 bases and 3 bases, with 9 bases remaining between them. The CDR3 sequence is 12 residues long. Germline V gene data show CDR1 as MNHEY and CDR2 as SVGAGI. CDR3 DNA: TGTGCCAGCAAGGGTTTTGACACTGAAGCTTTCTTT. Translated, it gives CASKGFDTEAFF.

The genes are TRBV6-2 or TRBV6-3 and TRBJ2-5; 7 nucleotides agree with TRBD2. The J call may be incorrect, as the DNA end agrees better with TRBJ2-1. This CDR3 contains 16 residues. Per the germline V gene, CDR1 is MNHEY and CDR2 is SVGEGT. The CDR3 is CASRTLASGGVNEQFF. CDR3 coding DNA: TGTGCCAGCAGAACCCTGGCTAGCGGCGGGGTAAATGAGCAGTTCTTC.

V gene TRBV5-1 combines with J gene TRBJ1-2, with 7 nucleotides matching TRBD1. Per germline, CDR1 SGHRS and CDR2 YFSETQ. The CDR3 runs to 15 residues. The J segment lost 4 bases and the V segment lost 1 base, leaving 7 bases of the junction unmatched. The CDR3 sequence: CASSLSSGQPYGYTF. CDR3 nucleotide sequence: TGCGCCAGCAGCTTGTCGTCGGGACAGCCCTATGGCTACACCTTC.

This chain links TRBV7-9 with TRBJ1-1, with D tentatively TRBD1 (5 bases). This CDR3 has 13 amino acids. Between the trimmed V and J ends, which lost 4 bases and 7 bases, there was a span of 13 bases. In germline, CDR1 is SEHNR, CDR2 FQNEAQ (reference sequence). CDR3 bases: TGTGCCAGCAGCTACGGTGGGGGGGATGAAGCTTTCTTT. Encoded protein: CASSYGGGDEAFF.

This clonotype has more than one count but fewer than ten. The chain uses TRBV6-5 and TRBJ2-3; D ambiguous. V was trimmed by 0 bases and J by 5 bases, leaving 15 bases between them. Germline CDR1 MNHEY, CDR2 SVGAGI. There are 16 residues in the CDR3. This chain's CDR3 is CASSYSISGLGDTQYF. In DNA, the CDR3 is TGTGCCAGCAGTTACTCCATATCGGGTCTGGGAGATACGCAGTATTTT.

This clonotype appeared a few times. V gene TRBV10-1 combines with J gene TRBJ2-2; 11 bases are shared with TRBD1. V shed 2 bases and J 6 bases; nucleotides not matched to a gene: 5. This CDR3 is 16 amino acids long. The germline CDR1 and CDR2 sequences are WNHNN and SYGVQD (reference sequence). DNA for the CDR3: TGCGCCAGCAGTGAGGGACAGGGGGCCCTAGCCGGGGAGCTGTTTTTT. This gives the protein CASSEGQGALAGELFF.

V usage is TRBV11-2 and J usage is TRBJ2-4, with 7 bases fitting TRBD1. Germline V CDR1 and CDR2: SGHAT, FQNNGV. This CDR3 contains 16 residues. Losses at the gene ends were 0 bases for V and 9 bases for J; bases not matched to a gene: 11. The CDR3 DNA follows: TGTGCCAGCAGCTTAGAGGTGACAGGGATAGGTGGCATTCAGTACTTC. Protein: CASSLEVTGIGGIQYF.

The chain couples TRBV10-3 to TRBJ1-1, with no clear D. CDR3 length: 14 amino acids. V was trimmed by 0 bases and J by 11 bases, leaving 16 bases between them. CDR1 and CDR2 (germline): ENHRY, SYGVKD. The CDR3 loop reads CAISESTGVYSAFF. The CDR3 DNA reads TGTGCCATCAGTGAGTCAACCGGGGTCTATAGCGCTTTCTTT.

A few counts support this clonotype. J is TRBJ2-5 and V is TRBV11-2; 8 bases fit TRBD1. With 5 bases clipped from V and 4 bases from J, the junction kept 9 bases outside the gene matches. CDR1 is SGHAT and CDR2 is FQNNGV in the germline V gene. The CDR3 loop spans 15 amino acids. This CDR3 is CASSQRTGFGETQYF. CDR3 in DNA: TGTGCCAGCAGCCAGCGGACAGGGTTCGGAGAGACCCAGTACTTC.

The chain is built from TRBV6-2 or TRBV6-3 and TRBJ1-5; a weak D match, TRBD1 (6 bases). The CDR3 spans 14 residues. Germline CDR1 and CDR2: MNHEY and SVGEGT. V shed 8 bases and J shed 2 bases, with 13 bases lying between them. CDR3 sequence (DNA): TGTGCCAGCGCCAGGGAGGGGGGCAATCAGCCCCAGCATTTT. Protein: CASAREGGNQPQHF.